Detailed here is one TCR beta chain. Only in-frame clones appear in the TCRdb table, and some are missing; sequencing was by immunoSEQ multiplex PCR. The sample lists roughly 72,000 clones, around 90% occurring once. The data originate from a study of T cell changes during pregnancy in multiple sclerosis. Germline CDR1 is MNHEY and CDR2 is SMNVEV (reference sequence). The ends were cut back, 4 bases at V and 4 bases at J, with 25 bases in the middle. The CDR3 consists of 18 residues. The chain carries TRBV27 and TRBJ1-2; D gene uncertain. The source was CD4+ T cells from peripheral blood mononuclear cells, collected before pregnancy. This receptor was obtained from a female donor with multiple sclerosis, enrolled in a pregnancy study. This chain's CDR3 is CASSSSKYGRSAGYGYTF. The CDR3 DNA sequence: TGTGCCAGCAGTTCCTCCAAATACGGCAGGTCCGCCGGCTATGGCTACACCTTC.